The clone carrying this T cell receptor beta chain was seen only once. The antigen is undetermined. This donor's CMV serostatus is unrecorded. Vbeta (60) and Jbeta (13) primers were used in the PCR. Assay: immunoSEQ multiplex PCR; the TCRdb copy retains only in-frame clones and omits some. The sample contains approximately 110,000 clones, approximately 80% of which appear only once. CDR3 length: 15 residues. CDR1 SEHNR and CDR2 FQNEAQ come from the germline V gene (reference sequence). This sample was included in a study of cytomegalovirus exposure and HLA in healthy donors. About the research overall: Around 77% of roughly 400 genotyped donors fell in the Caucasian-associated ancestry cluster.

Notes on the study in general: Presence/absence comparisons presumed near-even sequencing depth among donors. Reported results showed that the classifier diagnosed cytomegalovirus status with high specificity and sensitivity.

The TCR originated in a human donor in good health. The rearrangement joins TRBV7-9 to TRBJ1-3; D unclear. The end of the DNA fits TRBJ2-2 better, so the J call may be wrong. Sequencing was done on a sample of PBMCs. CDR3 amino acids: CASSLVGGTTGELFF. The CDR3 bases are TGTGCCAGCAGCTTAGTGGGCGGAACCACCGGGGAGCTGTTTTTT.